Listed below are T cell receptor beta chains from one sample, sequenced in a study of blood T cell repertoires in COVID-19. The repertoire was sequenced with immunoSEQ multiplex PCR; TCRdb's copy has only in-frame clones and lacks some. The sample has roughly 360,000 clones, around 84% seen once. Sequencing was done on a sample of peripheral blood. These receptors all stem from a human donor with acute or convalescent COVID-19. The donor label of this sample is uncertain. CDR3s include the opening cysteine and the closing phenylalanine or tryptophan.

cdr3_aa: CASSKAGRRGSNQPQHF; v_call: TRBV27; j_call: TRBJ1-5
cdr3_aa: CATSRDAGLNEKLFF; v_call: TRBV15; j_call: TRBJ1-4
cdr3_aa: CASSPSSYEQYF; v_call: TRBV7-9; j_call: TRBJ2-7
cdr3_aa: CAGEEEEKLFF; v_call: TRBV28; j_call: TRBJ1-4
cdr3_aa: CASSALRGGNNEQFF; v_call: TRBV2; j_call: TRBJ2-1
cdr3_aa: CASSTLGQGDNQPQHF; v_call: TRBV19; j_call: TRBJ1-5
cdr3_aa: CASSLDGPERNSPLHF; v_call: TRBV5-1; j_call: TRBJ1-6
cdr3_aa: CASKHQGNTEAFF; v_call: TRBV5-1; j_call: TRBJ1-1
cdr3_aa: CASSLVPGSDTQYF; v_call: TRBV5-1; j_call: TRBJ2-3
cdr3_aa: CASRLAGGTGELFF; v_call: TRBV3-1/TRBV3-2; j_call: TRBJ2-2
cdr3_aa: CASRQERDGELFF; v_call: TRBV2; j_call: TRBJ2-2
cdr3_aa: CASSLEAGGNTIYF; v_call: TRBV5-1; j_call: TRBJ1-3
cdr3_aa: CASSQAGTRNPSGANVLTF; v_call: TRBV4-2; j_call: TRBJ2-6
cdr3_aa: CATQGDGDYGYTF; v_call: TRBV5-1; j_call: TRBJ1-2
cdr3_aa: CASAGQGLGGYTF; v_call: TRBV6-5; j_call: TRBJ1-2
cdr3_aa: CASIPRDRVNQPQHF; v_call: TRBV6-5; j_call: TRBJ1-5
cdr3_aa: CASSQDRGQYNEQFF; v_call: TRBV6-5; j_call: TRBJ2-1
cdr3_aa: CASSQGVDTEAFF; v_call: TRBV18; j_call: TRBJ1-1
cdr3_aa: CASWVAADTQYF; v_call: TRBV5-5; j_call: TRBJ2-3
cdr3_aa: CASTTTGTMNTEAFF; v_call: TRBV7-9; j_call: TRBJ1-1
cdr3_aa: CASSFRTGSGNTIYF; v_call: TRBV11-2; j_call: TRBJ1-3
cdr3_aa: CASSLRSGHLGGGNQETQYF; v_call: TRBV4-2; j_call: TRBJ2-5
cdr3_aa: CASSQTSAGETQYF; v_call: TRBV6-5; j_call: TRBJ2-5
cdr3_aa: CASSLTGRGTEAFF; v_call: TRBV7-8; j_call: TRBJ1-1
cdr3_aa: CAFQGAGGANVLTF; v_call: TRBV30; j_call: TRBJ2-6
cdr3_aa: CASSSTVFSPLHF; v_call: TRBV12-3/TRBV12-4; j_call: TRBJ1-6
cdr3_aa: CASSPPRGYGYTF; v_call: TRBV7-9; j_call: TRBJ1-2
cdr3_aa: CASSPPQGNSGNTIYF; v_call: TRBV6-6; j_call: TRBJ1-3
cdr3_aa: CASSPQGPGTGELFF; v_call: TRBV5-4; j_call: TRBJ2-2
cdr3_aa: CASSPVRRGADEQYF; v_call: TRBV28; j_call: TRBJ2-7
cdr3_aa: CSATDRGRPYEQYF; v_call: TRBV20-1; j_call: TRBJ2-7